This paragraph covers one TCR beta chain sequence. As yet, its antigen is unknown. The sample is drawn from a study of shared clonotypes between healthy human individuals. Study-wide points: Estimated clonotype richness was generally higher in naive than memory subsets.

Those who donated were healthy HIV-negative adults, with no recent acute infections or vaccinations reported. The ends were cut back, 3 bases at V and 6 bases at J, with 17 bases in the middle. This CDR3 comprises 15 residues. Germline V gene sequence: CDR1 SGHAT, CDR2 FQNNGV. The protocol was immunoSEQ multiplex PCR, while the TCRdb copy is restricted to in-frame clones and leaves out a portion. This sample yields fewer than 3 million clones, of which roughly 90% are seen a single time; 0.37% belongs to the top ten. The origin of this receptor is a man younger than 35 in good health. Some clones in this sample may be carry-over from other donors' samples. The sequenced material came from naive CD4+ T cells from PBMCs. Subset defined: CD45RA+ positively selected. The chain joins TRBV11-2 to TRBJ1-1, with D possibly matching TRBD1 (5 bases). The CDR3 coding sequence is TGTGCCAGCAGCTTGTATTTCGGGGGGTTCTCTGAAGCTTTCTTT. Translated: CASSLYFGGFSEAFF. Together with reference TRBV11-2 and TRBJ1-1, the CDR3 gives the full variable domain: EAGVAQSPRYKIIEKRQSVAFWCNPISGHATLYWYQQILGQGPKLLIQFQNNGVVDDSQLPKDRFSAERLKGVDSTLKIQPAKLEDSAVYLCASSLYFGGFSEAFFGQGTRLTVV.